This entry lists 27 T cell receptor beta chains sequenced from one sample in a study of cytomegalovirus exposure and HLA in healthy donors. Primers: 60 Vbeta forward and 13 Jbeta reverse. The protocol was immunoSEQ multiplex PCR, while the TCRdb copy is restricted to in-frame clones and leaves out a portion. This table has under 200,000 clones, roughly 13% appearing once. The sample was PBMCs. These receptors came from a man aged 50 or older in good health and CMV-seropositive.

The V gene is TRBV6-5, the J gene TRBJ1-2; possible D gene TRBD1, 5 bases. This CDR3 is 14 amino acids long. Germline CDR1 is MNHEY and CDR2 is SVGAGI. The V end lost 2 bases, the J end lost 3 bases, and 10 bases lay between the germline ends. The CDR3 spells CASSYGGSHYGYTF. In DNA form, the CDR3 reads TGTGCCAGCAGTTACGGGGGGAGCCACTATGGCTACACCTTC.

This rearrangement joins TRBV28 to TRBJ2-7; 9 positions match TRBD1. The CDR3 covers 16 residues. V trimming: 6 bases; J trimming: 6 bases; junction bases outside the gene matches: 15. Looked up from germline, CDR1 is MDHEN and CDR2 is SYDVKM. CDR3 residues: CASSPIIRDRVFEQYV. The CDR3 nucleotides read TGTGCCAGCAGCCCAATAATCCGGGACAGGGTTTTCGAGCAGTACGTC.

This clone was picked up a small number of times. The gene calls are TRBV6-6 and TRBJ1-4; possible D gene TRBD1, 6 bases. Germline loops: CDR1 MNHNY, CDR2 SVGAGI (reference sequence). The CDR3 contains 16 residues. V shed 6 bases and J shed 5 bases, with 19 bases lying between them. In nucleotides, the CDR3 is TGTGCCAGCAGCACGTTTTCGGGGGGCGACAATGAAAAACTGTTTTTT. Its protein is CASSTFSGGDNEKLFF.

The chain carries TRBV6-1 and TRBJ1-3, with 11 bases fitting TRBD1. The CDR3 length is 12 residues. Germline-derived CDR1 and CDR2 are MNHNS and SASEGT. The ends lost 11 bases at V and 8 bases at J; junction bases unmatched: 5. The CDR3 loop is CAVGDRGYTIYF. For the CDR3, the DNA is TGTGCCGTGGGGGACAGGGGGTACACCATATATTTT.

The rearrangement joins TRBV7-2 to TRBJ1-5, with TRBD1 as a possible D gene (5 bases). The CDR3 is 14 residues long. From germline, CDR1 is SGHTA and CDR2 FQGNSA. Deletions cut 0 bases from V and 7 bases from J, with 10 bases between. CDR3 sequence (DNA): TGTGCCAGCAGCTTAGCTCAGGCAGGGCAGCCCCAGCATTTT. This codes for CASSLAQAGQPQHF.

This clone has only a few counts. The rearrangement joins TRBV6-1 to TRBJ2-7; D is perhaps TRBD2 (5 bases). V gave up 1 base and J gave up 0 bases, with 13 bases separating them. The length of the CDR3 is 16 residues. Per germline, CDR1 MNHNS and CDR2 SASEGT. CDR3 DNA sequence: TGTGCCAGCAGTGAAGGTCCTAGCCCCTACTCCTACGAGCAGTACTTC. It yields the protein CASSEGPSPYSYEQYF.

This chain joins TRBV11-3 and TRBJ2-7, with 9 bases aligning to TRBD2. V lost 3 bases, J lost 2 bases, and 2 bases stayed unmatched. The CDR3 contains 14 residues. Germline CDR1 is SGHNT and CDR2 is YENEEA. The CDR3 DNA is TGTGCCAGCAGCTTCGCGGGGGGGCCCTACGAGCAGTACTTC. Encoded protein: CASSFAGGPYEQYF.

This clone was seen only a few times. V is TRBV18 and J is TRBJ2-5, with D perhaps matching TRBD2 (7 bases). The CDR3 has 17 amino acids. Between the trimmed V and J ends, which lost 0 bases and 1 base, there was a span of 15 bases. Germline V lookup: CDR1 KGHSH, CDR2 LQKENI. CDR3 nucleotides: TGTGCCAGCTCACCACCCGGGGCGGGGGCTTTCCAAGAGACCCAGTACTTC. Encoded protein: CASSPPGAGAFQETQYF.

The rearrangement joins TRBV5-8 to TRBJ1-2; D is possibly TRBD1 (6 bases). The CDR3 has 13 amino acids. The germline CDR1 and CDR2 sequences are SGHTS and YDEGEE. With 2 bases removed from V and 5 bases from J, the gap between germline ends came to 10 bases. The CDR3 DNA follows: TGTGCCAGCAGCTTAACAGGGATTTATGGCTACACCTTC. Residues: CASSLTGIYGYTF. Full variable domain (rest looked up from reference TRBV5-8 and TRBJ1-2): EAGVTQSPTHLIKTRGQQATLRCSPISGHTSVYWYQQALGLGLQFLLWYDEGEERNRGNFPPRFSGRQFPNYSSELNVNALELEDSALYLCASSLTGIYGYTFGSGTRLTVV.

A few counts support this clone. The CDR3 protein is CSAEVAGSGETQYF. CDR3 DNA sequence: TGCAGCGCCGAGGTCGCGGGGTCTGGAGAGACCCAGTACTTC. This chain links TRBV29-1 with TRBJ2-5, with D perhaps matching TRBD2 (6 bases). The V gene lost 7 bases and the J gene lost 4 bases, with 19 bases spanning the gap. Looked up from germline, CDR1 is SQVTM and CDR2 is ANQGSEA. The CDR3 extends over 14 amino acids.

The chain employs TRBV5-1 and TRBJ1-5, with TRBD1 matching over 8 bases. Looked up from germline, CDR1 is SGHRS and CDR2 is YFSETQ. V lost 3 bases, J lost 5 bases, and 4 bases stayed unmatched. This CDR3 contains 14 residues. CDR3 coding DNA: TGCGCCAGCAGCTCAGGACAGGGCGATCAGCCCCAGCATTTT. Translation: CASSSGQGDQPQHF.

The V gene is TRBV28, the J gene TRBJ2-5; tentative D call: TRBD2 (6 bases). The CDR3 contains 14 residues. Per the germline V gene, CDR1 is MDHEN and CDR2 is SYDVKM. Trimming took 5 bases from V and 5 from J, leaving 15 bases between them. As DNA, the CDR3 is TGTGCCAGCAGTCCCCGGGACTTCCCGGAGACCCAGTACTTC. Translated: CASSPRDFPETQYF.

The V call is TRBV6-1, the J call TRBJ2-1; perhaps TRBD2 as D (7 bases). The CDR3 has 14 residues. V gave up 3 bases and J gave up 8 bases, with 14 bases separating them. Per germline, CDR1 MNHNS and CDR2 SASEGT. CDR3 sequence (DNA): TGTGCCAGCAGTGACGTAGGGGGGGCGGATGAGCAGTTCTTC. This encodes CASSDVGGADEQFF.

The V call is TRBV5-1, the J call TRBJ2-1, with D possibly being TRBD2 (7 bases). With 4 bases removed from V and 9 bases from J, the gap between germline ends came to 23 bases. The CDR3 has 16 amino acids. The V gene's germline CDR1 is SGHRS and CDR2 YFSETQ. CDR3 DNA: TGCGCCAGCAGCCAGGAGTGGGGGGGCATCGGGCGTGAGCAGTTCTTC. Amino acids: CASSQEWGGIGREQFF.

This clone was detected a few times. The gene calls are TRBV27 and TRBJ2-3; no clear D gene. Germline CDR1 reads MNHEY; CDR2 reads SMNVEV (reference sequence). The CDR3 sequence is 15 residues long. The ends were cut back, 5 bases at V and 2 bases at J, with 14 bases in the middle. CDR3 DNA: TGTGCCAGCAGTCCTAGACCCCCTTACACAGATACGCAGTATTTT. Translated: CASSPRPPYTDTQYF.

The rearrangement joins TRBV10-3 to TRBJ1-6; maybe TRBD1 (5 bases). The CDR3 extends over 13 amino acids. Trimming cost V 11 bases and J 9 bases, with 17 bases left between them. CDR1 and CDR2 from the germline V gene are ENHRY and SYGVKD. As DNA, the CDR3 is TGTGCCTCGCGGGGGGATGGGGGTTCACCCCTCCACTTT. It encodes CASRGDGGSPLHF.

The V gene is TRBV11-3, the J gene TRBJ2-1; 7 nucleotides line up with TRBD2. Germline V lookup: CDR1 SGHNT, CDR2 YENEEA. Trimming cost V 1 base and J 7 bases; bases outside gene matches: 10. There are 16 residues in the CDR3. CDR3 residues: CASSLGEGLNVNEQFF. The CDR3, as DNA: TGTGCCAGCAGCTTAGGGGAGGGACTAAATGTTAATGAGCAGTTCTTC.

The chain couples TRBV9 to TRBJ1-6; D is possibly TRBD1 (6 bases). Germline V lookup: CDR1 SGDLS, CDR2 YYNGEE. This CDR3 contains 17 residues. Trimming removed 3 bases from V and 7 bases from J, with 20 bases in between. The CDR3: CASSGGGPGQRNSPLHF. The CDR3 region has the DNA TGTGCCAGCAGCGGCGGAGGCCCGGGACAAAGAAATTCACCCCTCCACTTT.

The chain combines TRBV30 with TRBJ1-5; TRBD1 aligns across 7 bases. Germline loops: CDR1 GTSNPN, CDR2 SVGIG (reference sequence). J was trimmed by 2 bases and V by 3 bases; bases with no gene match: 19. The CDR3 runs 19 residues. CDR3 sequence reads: CAWSLPGQRPLWGNQPQHF. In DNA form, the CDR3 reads TGTGCCTGGAGCCTTCCGGGACAGAGACCTTTATGGGGCAATCAGCCCCAGCATTTT.

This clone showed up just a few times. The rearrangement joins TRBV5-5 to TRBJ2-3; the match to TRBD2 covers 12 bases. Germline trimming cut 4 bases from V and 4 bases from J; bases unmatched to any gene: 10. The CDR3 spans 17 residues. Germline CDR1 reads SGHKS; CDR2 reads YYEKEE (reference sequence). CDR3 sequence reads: CASSLPTSGGRADTQYF. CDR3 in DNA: TGTGCCAGCAGCCTCCCGACTAGCGGGGGACGGGCAGATACGCAGTATTTT.

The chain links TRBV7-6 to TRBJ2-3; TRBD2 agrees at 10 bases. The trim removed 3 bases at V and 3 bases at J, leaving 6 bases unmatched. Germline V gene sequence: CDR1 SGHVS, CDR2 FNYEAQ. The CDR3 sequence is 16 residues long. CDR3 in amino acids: CASSFGAGGPTDTQYF. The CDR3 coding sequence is TGTGCCAGCAGCTTTGGAGCGGGGGGGCCAACAGATACGCAGTATTTT.

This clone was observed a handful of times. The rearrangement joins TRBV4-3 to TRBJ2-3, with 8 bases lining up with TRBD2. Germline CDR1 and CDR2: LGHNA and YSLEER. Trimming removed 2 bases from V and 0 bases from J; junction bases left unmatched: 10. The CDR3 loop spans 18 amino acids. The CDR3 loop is CASSQKSTGGSSTDTQYF. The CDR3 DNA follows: TGCGCCAGCAGCCAAAAGTCGACGGGGGGGTCTAGCACAGATACGCAGTATTTT.

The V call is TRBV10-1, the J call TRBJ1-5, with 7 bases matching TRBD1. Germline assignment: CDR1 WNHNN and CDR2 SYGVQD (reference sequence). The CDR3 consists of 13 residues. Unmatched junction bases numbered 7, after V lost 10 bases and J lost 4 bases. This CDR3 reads CANLQGMNQPQHF. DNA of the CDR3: TGCGCCAACCTACAGGGGATGAATCAGCCCCAGCATTTT.

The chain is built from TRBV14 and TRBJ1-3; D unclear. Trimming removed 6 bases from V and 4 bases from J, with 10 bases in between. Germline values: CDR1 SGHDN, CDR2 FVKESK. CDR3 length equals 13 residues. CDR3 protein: CASRVTGGNTIYF. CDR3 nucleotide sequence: TGTGCCAGCAGAGTCACGGGGGGAAACACCATATATTTT.

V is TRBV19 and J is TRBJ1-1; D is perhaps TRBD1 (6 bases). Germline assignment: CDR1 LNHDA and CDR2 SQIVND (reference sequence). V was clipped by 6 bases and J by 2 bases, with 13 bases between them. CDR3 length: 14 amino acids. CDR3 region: CASRLRGKNTEAFF. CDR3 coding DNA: TGTGCCAGTAGACTCAGGGGAAAAAACACTGAAGCTTTCTTT. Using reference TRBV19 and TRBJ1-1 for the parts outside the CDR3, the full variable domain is DGGITQSPKYLFRKEGQNVTLSCEQNLNHDAMYWYRQDPGQGLRLIYYSQIVNDFQKGDIAEGYSVSREKKESFPLTVTSAQKNPTAFYLCASRLRGKNTEAFFGQGTRLTVV.

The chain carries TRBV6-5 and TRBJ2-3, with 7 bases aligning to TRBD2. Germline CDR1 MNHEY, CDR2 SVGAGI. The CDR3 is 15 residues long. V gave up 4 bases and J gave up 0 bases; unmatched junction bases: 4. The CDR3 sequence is CASSLGGASTDTQYF. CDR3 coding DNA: TGTGCCAGCAGTTTGGGAGGGGCCAGCACAGATACGCAGTATTTT.

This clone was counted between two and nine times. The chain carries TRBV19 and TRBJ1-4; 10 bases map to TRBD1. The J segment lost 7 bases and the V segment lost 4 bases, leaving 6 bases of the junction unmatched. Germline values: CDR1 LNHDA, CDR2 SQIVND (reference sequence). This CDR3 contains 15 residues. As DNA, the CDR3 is TGTGCCAGTAGTAAGGACAGGGGGAGTGGTGAAAAACTGTTTTTT. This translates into CASSKDRGSGEKLFF.